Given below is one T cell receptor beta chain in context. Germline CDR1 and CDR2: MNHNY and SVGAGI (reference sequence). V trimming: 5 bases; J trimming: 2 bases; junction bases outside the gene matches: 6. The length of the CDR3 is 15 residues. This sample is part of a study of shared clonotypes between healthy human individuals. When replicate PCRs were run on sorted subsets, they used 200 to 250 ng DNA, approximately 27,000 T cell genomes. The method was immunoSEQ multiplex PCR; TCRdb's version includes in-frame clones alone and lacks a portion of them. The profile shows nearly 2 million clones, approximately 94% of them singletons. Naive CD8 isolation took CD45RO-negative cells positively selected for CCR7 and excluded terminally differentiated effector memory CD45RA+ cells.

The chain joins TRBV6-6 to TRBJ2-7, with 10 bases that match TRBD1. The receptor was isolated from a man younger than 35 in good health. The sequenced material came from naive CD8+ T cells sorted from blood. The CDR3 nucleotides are TGTGCCAGCAGTCTACGGGACAGGGGAGCCTACGAGCAGTACTTC. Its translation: CASSLRDRGAYEQYF.